The TCR beta chain described here comes from a study of cytomegalovirus exposure and HLA in healthy donors. V lost 8 bases and J 5 bases, leaving 17 bases between the germline ends. The CDR3 loop spans 14 amino acids. CDR1 and CDR2 from the germline V gene are SNHLY and FYNNEI. Regarding the study as a whole: The classifier reportedly diagnosed cytomegalovirus status with high specificity and sensitivity. Associated with cytomegalovirus, according to the listing, were 170 or so TCR beta chains.

On this clone itself: The antigen remains unidentified.

The data were produced by immunoSEQ multiplex PCR, yet TCRdb's version contains in-frame clones alone and is incomplete. The data show roughly 120,000 clones, more than 85% seen once. Source material: PBMCs. V and J are TRBV2 and TRBJ2-3; the D is unclear. The origin of this receptor is a man younger than 30 in good health and CMV-seropositive. CDR3 region: CASQRLYSGDTQYF. As DNA, the CDR3 is TGTGCCAGCCAAAGACTCTACTCGGGAGATACGCAGTATTTT. The full variable domain, completed using reference TRBV2 and TRBJ2-3, is EPEVTQTPSHQVTQMGQEVILRCVPISNHLYFYWYRQILGQKVEFLVSFYNNEISEKSEIFDDQFSVERPDGSNFTLKIRSTKLEDSAMYFCASQRLYSGDTQYFGPGTRLTVL.